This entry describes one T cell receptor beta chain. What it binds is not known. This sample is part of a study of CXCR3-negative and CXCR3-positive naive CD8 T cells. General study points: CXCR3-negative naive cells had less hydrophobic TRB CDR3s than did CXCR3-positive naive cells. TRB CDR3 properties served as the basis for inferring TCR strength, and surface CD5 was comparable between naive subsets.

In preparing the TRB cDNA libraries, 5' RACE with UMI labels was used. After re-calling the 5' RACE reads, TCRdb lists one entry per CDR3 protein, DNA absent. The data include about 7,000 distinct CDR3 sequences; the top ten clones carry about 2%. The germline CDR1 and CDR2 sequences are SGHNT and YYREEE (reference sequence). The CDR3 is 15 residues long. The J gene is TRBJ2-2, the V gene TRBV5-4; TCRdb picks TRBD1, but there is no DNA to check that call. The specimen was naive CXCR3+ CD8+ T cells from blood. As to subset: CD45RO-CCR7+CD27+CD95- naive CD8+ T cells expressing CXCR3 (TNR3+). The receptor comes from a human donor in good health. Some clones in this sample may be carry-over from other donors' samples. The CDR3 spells CASSIGAEITGELFF.